Included here is one T cell receptor beta chain sequence, with context. Its cognate antigen is unknown. The data were taken from a study of OX40 agonist ivuxolimab in advanced cancers. Study summary: Clinicians treated patients with ivuxolimab, an agonistic anti-OX40 (CD134) antibody. Patients assigned to dose escalation were diagnosed with hepatocellular carcinoma, melanoma, renal cell or head and neck cancer. Study-level points and caveats: In a subset of nonresponders, normalized T-cell clonal expansion was also low. Expanded clones belonging to CD8+ T cells outnumbered, on average, those of CD4+.

Generated by immunoSEQ multiplex PCR, the TCRdb table keeps only in-frame clones and is missing some. The sample has approximately 46,000 clones; around 90% are singletons. The CDR3 runs to 13 residues. Per germline, CDR1 MNHNS and CDR2 SASEGT. Trimming removed 8 bases from V and 2 bases from J; junction bases left unmatched: 5. Sequenced material: CD4+ or CD8+ T cells sorted from blood, taken in a trial of the OX40 agonist ivuxolimab. V and J are TRBV6-1 and TRBJ2-7, with 8 bases lining up with TRBD1. The receptor was isolated from an adult with an advanced solid tumor such as melanoma, head and neck, liver or kidney cancer. CDR3 region: CASGTGGPYEQYV. The CDR3 nucleotides are TGTGCCAGCGGAACAGGGGGGCCCTACGAGCAGTACGTC.